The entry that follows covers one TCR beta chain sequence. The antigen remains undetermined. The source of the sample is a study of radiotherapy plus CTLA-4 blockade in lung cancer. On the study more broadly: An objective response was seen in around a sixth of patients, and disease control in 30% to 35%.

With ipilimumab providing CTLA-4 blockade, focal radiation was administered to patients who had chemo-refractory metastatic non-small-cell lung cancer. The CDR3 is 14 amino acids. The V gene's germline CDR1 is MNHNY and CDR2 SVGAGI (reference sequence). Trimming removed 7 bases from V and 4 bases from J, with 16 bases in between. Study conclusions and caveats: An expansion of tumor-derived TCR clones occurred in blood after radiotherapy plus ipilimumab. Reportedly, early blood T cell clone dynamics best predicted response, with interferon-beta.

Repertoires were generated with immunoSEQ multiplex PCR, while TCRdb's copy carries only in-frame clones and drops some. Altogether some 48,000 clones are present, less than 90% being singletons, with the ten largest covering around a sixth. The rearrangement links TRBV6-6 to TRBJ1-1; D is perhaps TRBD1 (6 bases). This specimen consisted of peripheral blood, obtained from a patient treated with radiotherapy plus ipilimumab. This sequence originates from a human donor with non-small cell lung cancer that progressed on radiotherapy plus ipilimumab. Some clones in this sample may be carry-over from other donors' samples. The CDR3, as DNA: TGTGCCAGCACCTATACAGGGCCCCTCACTGAAGCTTTCTTT. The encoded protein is CASTYTGPLTEAFF.